The T cell receptor beta chain described here comes from a study of control samples from healthy donors and cancer patients. Some clones are missing from TCRdb's copy, which holds only in-frame ones; the method was immunoSEQ multiplex PCR. The sample contains about 120,000 clones, 92% of which appear only once. CDR1 is SSHAT, CDR2 FNYEAQ, per germline (reference sequence). The CDR3 loop spans 14 amino acids. The ends were cut back, 5 bases at V and 1 base at J, with 11 bases in the middle. The TCR was taken from an older man with head and neck cancer. The V and J genes are TRBV7-7 and TRBJ2-5; a possible D gene is TRBD1 (6 bases). The specimen was PBMCs. In nucleotides, the CDR3 is TGTGCCAGCAGCCCGCAGGGGTTCCAAGAGACCCAGTACTTC. Its translation is CASSPQGFQETQYF.